Presented here are 2 T cell receptor beta chains from one specimen sequenced in a study of blood T cell repertoires in COVID-19. Profiling relied on immunoSEQ multiplex PCR, and the TCRdb table lists in-frame clones only, not all of them. The repertoire holds a few hundred thousand clones, 87% seen once, with approximately 5.7% in the top ten. Sequenced material: PBMCs or T cells enriched from blood (not recorded which). Source of these receptors: a woman between 35 and 50 years old who had recovered from COVID-19.

The V call is TRBV7-3, the J call TRBJ2-1; D is undetermined. The V end was cut by 0 bases, the J end by 6 bases, with 6 bases between. This CDR3 contains 13 residues. The V gene's germline CDR1 is SGHTA and CDR2 FQGTGA. DNA of the CDR3: TGTGCCAGCAGCTTAACTCCCAGCAATGAGCAGTTCTTC. Amino acid sequence: CASSLTPSNEQFF. Variable domain in full (rest from reference TRBV7-3 and TRBJ2-1): GAGVSQTPSNKVTEKGKYVELRCDPISGHTALYWYRQSLGQGPEFLIYFQGTGAADDSGLPNDRFFAVRPEGSVSTLKIQRTERGDSAVYLCASSLTPSNEQFFGPGTRLTVL.

This clone was seen repeatedly, ten times or more. This sequence joins TRBV18 and TRBJ1-4; 7 bases map to TRBD1. Unmatched junction bases numbered 8, after V lost 8 bases and J lost 8 bases. Germline V lookup: CDR1 KGHSH, CDR2 LQKENI. The CDR3 sequence is 13 residues long. CDR3 coding DNA: TGTGCCAGCCTCCGGGACAGAGGGGAAAAACTGTTTTTT. Translation: CASLRDRGEKLFF.